This T cell receptor beta chain was profiled in a study of T cell responses to AZD1222 COVID-19 vaccine. Profiled with immunoSEQ multiplex PCR; TCRdb holds only in-frame clones, not every one. The top ten hold approximately 1% of the sample, which has some 180,000 clones, approximately 88% seen once. The TCR was taken from an adult who received the AZD1222 COVID-19 vaccine. The starting material was peripheral blood, obtained 28 days after the second AZD1222 dose.

The CDR3 sequence: CASRFDRGVEQFF. The CDR3 nucleotides read TGCGCCAGCAGGTTTGACAGGGGAGTTGAGCAGTTCTTC. The genes are TRBV5-1 and TRBJ2-1; 8 bases align to TRBD1. This CDR3 contains 13 residues. Germline assignment: CDR1 SGHRS and CDR2 YFSETQ. V lost 5 bases to trimming and J lost 9 bases; unmatched junction nucleotides: 7.